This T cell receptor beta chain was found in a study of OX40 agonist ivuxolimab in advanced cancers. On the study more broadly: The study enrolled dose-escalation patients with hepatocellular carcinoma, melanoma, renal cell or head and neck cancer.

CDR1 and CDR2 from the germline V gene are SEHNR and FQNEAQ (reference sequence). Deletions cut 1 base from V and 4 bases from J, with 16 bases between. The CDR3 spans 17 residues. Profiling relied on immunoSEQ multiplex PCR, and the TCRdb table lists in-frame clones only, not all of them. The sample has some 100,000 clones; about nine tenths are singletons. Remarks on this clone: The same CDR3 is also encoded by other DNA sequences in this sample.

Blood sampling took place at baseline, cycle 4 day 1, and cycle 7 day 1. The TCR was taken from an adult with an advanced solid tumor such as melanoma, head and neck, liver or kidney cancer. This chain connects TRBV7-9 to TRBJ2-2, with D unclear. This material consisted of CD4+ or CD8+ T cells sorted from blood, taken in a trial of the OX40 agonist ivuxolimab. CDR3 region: CASSLVYSGLGTGELFF. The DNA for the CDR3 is TGTGCCAGCAGCTTAGTTTATTCAGGATTGGGCACCGGGGAGCTGTTTTTT.